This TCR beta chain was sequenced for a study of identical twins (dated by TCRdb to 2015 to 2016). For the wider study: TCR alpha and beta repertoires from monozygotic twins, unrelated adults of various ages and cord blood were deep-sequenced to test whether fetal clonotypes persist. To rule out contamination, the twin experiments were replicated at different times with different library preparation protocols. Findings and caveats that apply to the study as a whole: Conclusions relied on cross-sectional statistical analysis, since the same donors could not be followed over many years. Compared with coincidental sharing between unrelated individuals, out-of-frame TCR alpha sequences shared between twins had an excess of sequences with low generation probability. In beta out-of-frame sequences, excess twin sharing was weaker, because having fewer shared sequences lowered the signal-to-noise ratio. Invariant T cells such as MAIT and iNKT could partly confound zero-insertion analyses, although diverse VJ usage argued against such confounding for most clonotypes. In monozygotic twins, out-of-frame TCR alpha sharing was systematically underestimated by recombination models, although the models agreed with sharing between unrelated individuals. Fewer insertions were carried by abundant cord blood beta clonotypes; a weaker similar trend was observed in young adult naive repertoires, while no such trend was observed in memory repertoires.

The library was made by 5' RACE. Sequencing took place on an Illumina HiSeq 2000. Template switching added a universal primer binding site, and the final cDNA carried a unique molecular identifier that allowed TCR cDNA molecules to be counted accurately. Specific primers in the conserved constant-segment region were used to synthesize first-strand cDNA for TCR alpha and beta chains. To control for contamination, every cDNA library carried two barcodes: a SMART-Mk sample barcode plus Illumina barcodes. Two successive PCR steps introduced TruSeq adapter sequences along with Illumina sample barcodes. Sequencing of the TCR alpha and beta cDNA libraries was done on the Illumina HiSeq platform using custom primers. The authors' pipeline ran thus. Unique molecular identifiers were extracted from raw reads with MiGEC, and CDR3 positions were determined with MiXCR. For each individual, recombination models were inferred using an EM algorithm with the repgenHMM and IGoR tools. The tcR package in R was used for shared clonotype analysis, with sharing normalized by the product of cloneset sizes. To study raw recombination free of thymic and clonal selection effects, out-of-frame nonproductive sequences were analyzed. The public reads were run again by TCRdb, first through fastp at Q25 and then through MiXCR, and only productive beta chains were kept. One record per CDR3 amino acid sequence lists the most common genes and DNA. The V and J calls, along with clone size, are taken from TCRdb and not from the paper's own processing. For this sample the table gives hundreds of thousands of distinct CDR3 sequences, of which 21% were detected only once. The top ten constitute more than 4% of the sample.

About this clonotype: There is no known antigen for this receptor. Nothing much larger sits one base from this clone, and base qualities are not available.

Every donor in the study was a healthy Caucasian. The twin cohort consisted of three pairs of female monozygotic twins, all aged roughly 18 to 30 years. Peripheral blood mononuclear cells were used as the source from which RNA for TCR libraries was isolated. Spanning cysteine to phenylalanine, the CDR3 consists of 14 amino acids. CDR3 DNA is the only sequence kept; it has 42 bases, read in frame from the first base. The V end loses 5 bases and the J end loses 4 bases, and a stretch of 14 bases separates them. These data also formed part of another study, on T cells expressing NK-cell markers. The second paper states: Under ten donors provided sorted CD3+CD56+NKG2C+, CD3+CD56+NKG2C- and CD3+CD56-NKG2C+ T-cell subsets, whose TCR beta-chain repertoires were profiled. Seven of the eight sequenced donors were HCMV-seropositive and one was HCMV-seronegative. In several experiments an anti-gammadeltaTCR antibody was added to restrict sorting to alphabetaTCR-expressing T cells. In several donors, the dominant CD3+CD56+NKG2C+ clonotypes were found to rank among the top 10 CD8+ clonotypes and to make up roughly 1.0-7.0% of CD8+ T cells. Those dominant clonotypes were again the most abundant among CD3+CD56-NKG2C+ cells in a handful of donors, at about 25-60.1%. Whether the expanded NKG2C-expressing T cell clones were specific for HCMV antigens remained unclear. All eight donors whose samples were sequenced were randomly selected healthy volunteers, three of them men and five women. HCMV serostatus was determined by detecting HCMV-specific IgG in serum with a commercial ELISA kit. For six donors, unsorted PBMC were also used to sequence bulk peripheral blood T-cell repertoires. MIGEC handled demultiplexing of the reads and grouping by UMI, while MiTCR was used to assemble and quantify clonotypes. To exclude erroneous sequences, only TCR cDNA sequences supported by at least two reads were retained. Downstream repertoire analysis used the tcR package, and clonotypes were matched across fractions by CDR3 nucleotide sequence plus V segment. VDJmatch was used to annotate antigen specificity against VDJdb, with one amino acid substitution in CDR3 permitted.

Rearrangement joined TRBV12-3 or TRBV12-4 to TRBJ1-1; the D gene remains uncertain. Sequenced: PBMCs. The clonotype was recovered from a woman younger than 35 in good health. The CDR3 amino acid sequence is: CASSAAVTGTEAFF. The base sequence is TGTGCCAGCAGTGCCGCAGTTACTGGCACTGAAGCTTTCTTT.